This passage covers 11 T cell receptor beta chains from one sample sequenced in a study of human T cells and chemical hapten exposure. TCRdb re-derived calls from the RACE reads in MiXCR, one entry per CDR3 protein. Of roughly 86,000 distinct CDR3 sequences in the sample, 8% to 11% were seen once. Time point meaning: patch test 1, 2 weeks after DPC sensitization. Treatment described: therapeutic diphenylcyclopropenone sensitization with weekly scalp DPC. The sequences come from whole blood, collected in connection with sensitization to the hapten diphenylcyclopropenone (DPC). Receptor source: a man aged 35-49 years with alopecia areata. Some clones in this sample may be carry-over from other donors' samples.

This clonotype was observed a few times. CDR3 sequence (DNA): TGTGCCAGCAGCCAGGACGGGACAGGACTCCAAGAGACCCAGTACTTC. Protein sequence: CASSQDGTGLQETQYF. This chain links TRBV4-2 with TRBJ2-5, with 8 bases identical to TRBD1. Unmatched junction bases numbered 7, after V lost 3 bases and J lost 1 base. The length of the CDR3 is 16 residues. Germline V gene lookup returns CDR1 LGHNA and CDR2 YNFKEQ.

This clonotype has at least ten counts. The chain couples TRBV28 to TRBJ2-1; unclear D gene. The CDR3 spans 15 residues. Germline assignment: CDR1 MDHEN and CDR2 SYDVKM. The V end lost 3 bases, the J end lost 7 bases, and 16 bases lay between the germline ends. The CDR3: CASSLRRFLKNEQFF. In DNA form, the CDR3 reads TGTGCCAGCAGTTTGAGGCGGTTTTTGAAGAATGAGCAGTTCTTC.

This clonotype was counted a few times. The chain carries TRBV5-4 and TRBJ2-3; no reliable D call. Germline loops: CDR1 SGHNT, CDR2 YYREEE (reference sequence). Between the trimmed V and J ends, which lost 4 bases and 4 bases, there was a span of 13 bases. This CDR3 is 14 amino acids long. CDR3 nucleotide sequence: TGTGCCAGCAGCCTGCCGGGCCCCTCAGATACGCAGTATTTT. Translation gives CASSLPGPSDTQYF.

The chain has TRBV11-2 and TRBJ2-1, with TRBD2 identical over 12 bases. Germline V gives CDR1 SGHAT, CDR2 FQNNGV. The junction had 2 bases not matched to a gene; V was cut back by 1 base and J by 4 bases. This CDR3 is 16 amino acids long. CDR3 amino acids: CASSLVGTSGYNEQFF. The CDR3 DNA reads TGTGCCAGCAGCTTAGTCGGGACTAGCGGGTACAATGAGCAGTTCTTC. The complete variable domain, with remaining parts taken from reference TRBV11-2 and TRBJ2-1, reads EAGVAQSPRYKIIEKRQSVAFWCNPISGHATLYWYQQILGQGPKLLIQFQNNGVVDDSQLPKDRFSAERLKGVDSTLKIQPAKLEDSAVYLCASSLVGTSGYNEQFFGPGTRLTVL.

This clonotype was counted a few times. The rearrangement joins TRBV5-6 to TRBJ2-1; D gene uncertain. The germline CDR1 and CDR2 sequences are SGHDT and YYEEEE. CDR3 size: 15 residues. V lost 1 base to trimming and J lost 0 bases, with 8 bases between them. The CDR3 protein is CASSLPTNSYNEQFF. DNA for the CDR3: TGTGCCAGCAGCTTGCCCACTAACTCCTACAATGAGCAGTTCTTC.

J is TRBJ2-1 and V is TRBV7-2; TRBD1 agrees at 8 bases. The CDR3 covers 16 residues. J lost 7 bases, V lost 4 bases, and 12 bases had no gene match. Germline V gives CDR1 SGHTA, CDR2 FQGNSA. CDR3 residues: CASSSQGARSNNEQFF. The CDR3 nucleotides read TGTGCCAGCAGCTCCCAGGGGGCCCGAAGTAATAATGAGCAGTTCTTC.

Only a few counts were recorded for this clonotype. The V call is TRBV5-1, the J call TRBJ1-4; tentative D call: TRBD1 (6 bases). The germline gives CDR1 SGHRS, CDR2 YFSETQ. The CDR3 runs to 14 residues. Trimming took off 3 bases at V and 6 bases at J, with 12 bases between the two ends. As DNA, the CDR3 is TGCGCCAGCAGCTCCGGACAGAGTCATGAAAAACTGTTTTTT. Residues: CASSSGQSHEKLFF.

The V and J genes are TRBV7-9 and TRBJ2-7; D may be TRBD1 (6 bases). CDR3 length equals 15 residues. The V end lost 3 bases, the J end lost 0 bases, and 12 bases lay between the germline ends. Per the germline V gene, CDR1 is SEHNR and CDR2 is FQNEAQ (reference sequence). CDR3 amino acids: CASSFNPGVSYEQYF. The CDR3 bases are TGTGCCAGCAGCTTCAACCCAGGGGTCTCCTACGAGCAGTACTTC.

This clonotype has only a few counts. This sequence joins TRBV28 and TRBJ2-3; 8 nucleotides line up with TRBD1. J gave up 7 bases and V 6 bases, and 18 bases lay outside the gene matches. CDR1 is MDHEN, CDR2 SYDVKM, per germline. This CDR3 has 17 residues. This CDR3 reads CASRSTTGTGRGNTQYF. DNA for the CDR3: TGTGCCAGCAGGTCAACTACCGGGACAGGCCGAGGAAATACGCAGTATTTT.

This clonotype turned up a few times. The rearrangement uses TRBV28 and TRBJ2-3; D might be TRBD1 (6 bases). V lost 5 bases to trimming and J lost 3 bases, with 15 bases between them. This CDR3 is 15 amino acids long. The germline CDR1 and CDR2 sequences are MDHEN and SYDVKM. Written as DNA, the CDR3 is TGTGCCAGCAGTCCCCGGCAGGGGTGGACAGATACGCAGTATTTT. This gives the protein CASSPRQGWTDTQYF.

This clonotype was counted between two and nine times. V gene TRBV27 combines with J gene TRBJ2-2; 11 bases align to TRBD2. Looked up from germline, CDR1 is MNHEY and CDR2 is SMNVEV (reference sequence). J lost 5 bases, V lost 3 bases, and 5 bases had no gene match. The CDR3 contains 16 residues. CDR3 amino acids: CASSLLLAGDTGELFF. The CDR3 bases are TGTGCCAGCAGTTTGTTACTAGCGGGAGATACCGGGGAGCTGTTTTTT.